The rows below give T cell receptor beta chains drawn from one sample of a study of beta chain features in type 1 diabetes. Assay: immunoSEQ multiplex PCR; the TCRdb copy retains only in-frame clones and omits some. The data contain 200,000 to 300,000 clones, 13% to 15% of them seen just once; the ten biggest clones take up more than 0.02%. Material for sequencing was naive CD4+ T cells from blood. All receptors derive from a woman in her thirties or forties in good health. CDR3s include the opening cysteine and the closing phenylalanine or tryptophan. The D gene is left open where the match is weak. Expanded clones get a size class; other rows say once, few or many, or leave the size out.

V gene,D gene,J gene,clone size,CDR3 DNA,CDR3 protein
TRBV5-1,NA,TRBJ1-1,NA,TGCGCCAGCAGCCCTCAGGAGGGTGTGAACACTGAAGCTTTCTTT,CASSPQEGVNTEAFF
TRBV14,NA,TRBJ2-7,few,TGTGCCAGCAGCCAAGATCCCCTCTACGAGCAGTACTTC,CASSQDPLYEQYF
TRBV29-1,TRBD1,TRBJ1-2,many,TGCAGCGACGGACAGGGCTATGGCTACACCTTC,CSDGQGYGYTF
TRBV5-1,TRBD1,TRBJ2-1,NA,TGCGCCAGCAGCTTTAGGGGACAGGTGGGAATGGTCTTC,CASSFRGQVGMVF
TRBV7-2,TRBD1,TRBJ2-3,NA,TGTGCCAGCAGCCCTGGGGACAGGGGAAGAGATACGCAGTATTTT,CASSPGDRGRDTQYF
TRBV7-2,NA,TRBJ1-5,few,TGTGCCAGCAGCTCCCTCGAGTATCAGCCCCAGCATTTT,CASSSLEYQPQHF
TRBV25-1,TRBD2,TRBJ2-5,few,TGTGCCAGCAGTGAATTAGGGGGTAGCGGGGGGTACCAAGAGACCCAGTACTTC,CASSELGGSGGYQETQYF
TRBV14,NA,TRBJ2-2,NA,TGTGCCAGCAGCCAAGGACTCTACACCGGGGAGCTGTTTTTT,CASSQGLYTGELFF
TRBV6-1,TRBD2,TRBJ2-5,NA,TGTGCCAGCAGGACTAGCGGGGGGGCGAGAGAGACCCAGTACTTC,CASRTSGGARETQYF
TRBV9,TRBD1,TRBJ1-5,NA,TGTGCCAGCAGCGTTCGGGACAGGGGGCAATTGGGCAATCAGCCCCAGCATTTT,CASSVRDRGQLGNQPQHF
TRBV19,NA,TRBJ2-4,few,TGTGCCAGCCGGAGCGGGGCCAAAAACATTCAGTACTTC,CASRSGAKNIQYF
TRBV28,TRBD2,TRBJ2-3,NA,TGTGCCAGCAGTTTAAGCGGTCTAGCGGGGGGAGTAACTAGCACAGATACGCAGTATTTT,CASSLSGLAGGVTSTDTQYF
TRBV18,NA,TRBJ1-1,NA,TGTGCCAGCTCCCCTGACAGGCTGAACACTGAAGCTTTCTTT,CASSPDRLNTEAFF
TRBV5-8,TRBD2,TRBJ2-1,few,TGTGCCAGCAGCTTCACGGGGGGGCTAAGGAATGAGCAGTTCTTC,CASSFTGGLRNEQFF
TRBV7-9,TRBD1,TRBJ2-3,NA,TGTGCCAGCAGCTTAGGTGGCAGGGGGAAAACAGATACGCAGTATTTT,CASSLGGRGKTDTQYF
TRBV7-9,TRBD1,TRBJ1-1,NA,TGTGCCAGCAGCTTATGGACAGGGGCAGGGACTGAAGCTTTCTTT,CASSLWTGAGTEAFF
TRBV5-6,NA,TRBJ1-6,NA,TGTGCCGGCAGCTTGGTAACCCTGGGCCGCTCCTATAATTCACCCCTCCACTTT,CAGSLVTLGRSYNSPLHF
TRBV18,NA,TRBJ1-2,few,TGTGCCAGCTCACCACCGGGCGACAGAAACTATGGCTACACCTTC,CASSPPGDRNYGYTF
TRBV5-1,NA,TRBJ2-7,NA,TGCGCCAGCAGAACCGGAGTCGTGCAGTACTTC,CASRTGVVQYF
TRBV6-6,NA,TRBJ1-1,NA,TGTGCCAGCAGTTACTCGGTTCCGCGAGGGACTGAAGCTTTCTTT,CASSYSVPRGTEAFF
TRBV5-1,TRBD1,TRBJ1-2,few,TGCGCCAGCAGCGAAACCAGGGACAGTAACTATGGCTACACCTTC,CASSETRDSNYGYTF
TRBV6-5,TRBD2,TRBJ2-2,NA,TGTGCCAGCAGTCCCGGACTAGCGGGCACCGGGGAGCTGTTTTTT,CASSPGLAGTGELFF
TRBV4-1,TRBD2,TRBJ2-5,few,TGCGCCAGCAGCCAAGTCTTTGGGGGGGAGTACCAAGAGACCCAGTACTTC,CASSQVFGGEYQETQYF
TRBV10-3,TRBD2,TRBJ2-5,NA,TGTGCCATCAGTCTAGCGGGGGGGGCATCCAGGGAGACCCAGTACTTC,CAISLAGGASRETQYF
TRBV5-1,TRBD2,TRBJ2-3,few,TGCGCCAGCAGCTTGTGGGGGGGGGTTACCACAGATACGCAGTATTTT,CASSLWGGVTTDTQYF
TRBV7-8,NA,TRBJ2-7,few,TGCGCCAGCAGCCCGCGACTAGAAAAGGACTACGAGCAGTACTTC,CASSPRLEKDYEQYF
TRBV2,TRBD2,TRBJ2-3,NA,TGTGCCAGCACCGAGCAGGCTAGCGGGGCTAGCACAGATACGCAGTATTTT,CASTEQASGASTDTQYF
TRBV5-4,TRBD1,TRBJ1-3,few,TGTGCCAGCAGCTTTAACAGGGGCGGCTCTGGAAACACCATATATTTT,CASSFNRGGSGNTIYF
TRBV5-6,TRBD2,TRBJ2-3,NA,TGTGCCAGCAGCAGACTAGCGGGGGGCCACACAGATACGCAGTATTTT,CASSRLAGGHTDTQYF
TRBV9,NA,TRBJ1-6,few,TGTGCCAGCAGCGTCGGGAGCTCCTATAATTCACCCCTCCACTTT,CASSVGSSYNSPLHF
TRBV5-1,NA,TRBJ1-4,few,TGCGCCAGCAGCTTGGAGGGCAGGGGTGGCGAAAAACTGTTTTTT,CASSLEGRGGEKLFF
TRBV7-9,TRBD2,TRBJ2-3,NA,TGTGCCAGCAGCTTAGCGTTGTCTAGCGGGGGGAATACGCAGTATTTT,CASSLALSSGGNTQYF
TRBV28,NA,TRBJ2-7,few,TGTGCCAGCAGCCTCAGTCAGCCGGGGCAGTACTTC,CASSLSQPGQYF
TRBV28,NA,TRBJ2-5,few,TGTGCCAGCAGTCCCACGGACACTGAAGAGACCCAGTACTTC,CASSPTDTEETQYF
TRBV7-9,TRBD1,TRBJ1-1,few,TGTGCCAGCAGCTTCAGCCGGGACAGGGAAAGTGAAGCTTTCTTT,CASSFSRDRESEAFF
TRBV4-1,NA,TRBJ2-3,NA,TGCGCCAGCAGCCAAGAATTACGCAGAACGCAGTATTTT,CASSQELRRTQYF
TRBV6-5,NA,TRBJ2-2,NA,TGTGCCAGCAGGGACCGACTATTGAACACCGGGGAGCTGTTTTTT,CASRDRLLNTGELFF
TRBV7-9,NA,TRBJ1-2,NA,TGTGCCAGCAGCTTAGCGGGGGCCGGCAGTTATGGCTACACCTTC,CASSLAGAGSYGYTF
TRBV14,NA,TRBJ2-1,few,TGTGCCAGCAGCCAAGTGGGGCCGTACAATGAGCAGTTCTTC,CASSQVGPYNEQFF
TRBV10-1,NA,TRBJ2-1,few,TGCGCCAGCAGTGATCTAGCGAGCTCAAGTGAGCAGTTCTTC,CASSDLASSSEQFF
TRBV9,NA,TRBJ2-7,few,TGTGCCAGCAGCGTAGCCAGGGCGCAGCAGTACTTC,CASSVARAQQYF
TRBV2,NA,TRBJ2-1,few,TGTGCCAGCATGGTCGGCAGGTTGAACAATGAGCAGTTCTTC,CASMVGRLNNEQFF
TRBV7-9,TRBD2,TRBJ2-7,few,TGTGCCAGCAGCCCAGCGGCGGGGGGTCCCTACGAGCAGTACTTC,CASSPAAGGPYEQYF
TRBV29-1,NA,TRBJ2-2,NA,TGCAGCGTTTCGGGGGACACCGGGGAGCTGTTTTTT,CSVSGDTGELFF
TRBV18,NA,TRBJ2-3,few,TGTGCCAGCTCACTCCAGGACACAGATACGCAGTATTTT,CASSLQDTDTQYF
TRBV7-2,TRBD1,TRBJ2-3,few,TGTGCCAGCAGCCCCTCAGGGGGAGATACGCAGTATTTT,CASSPSGGDTQYF
TRBV7-9,TRBD1,TRBJ1-5,NA,TGTGCCAGCAGCTTAGCGAAGGGGGCGGGACAGCCCCAGCATTTT,CASSLAKGAGQPQHF
TRBV25-1,NA,TRBJ1-2,NA,TGTGCCAGCAGTGAAGGGGCCATTCGGAATGGCTACACCTTC,CASSEGAIRNGYTF
TRBV5-1,NA,TRBJ2-7,NA,TGCGCCAGCAGTCGGGGTGGGGGCCGACTTCGCGATCCCGAGCAGTACTTC,CASSRGGGRLRDPEQYF
TRBV4-1,TRBD1,TRBJ1-1,few,TGCGCCAGCAGCCAAGCTAACAGGGGGTGGACTGAAGCTTTCTTT,CASSQANRGWTEAFF
TRBV29-1,TRBD1,TRBJ1-2,NA,TGCAGCGTCAATACAGGGGCGAGGTATGGCTACACCTTC,CSVNTGARYGYTF
TRBV7-2,TRBD2,TRBJ2-7,NA,TGTGCCAGCAGCTTTAGCGGGGGGGCCTACGAGCAGTACTTC,CASSFSGGAYEQYF
TRBV4-1,TRBD1,TRBJ2-7,NA,TGCGCCAGCAGCCAAGCCGGGACAGGCTACGAGCAGTACTTC,CASSQAGTGYEQYF
TRBV28,TRBD1,TRBJ2-7,NA,TGTGCCAGCGCGTCTGGGGACAGCCTCTACGAGCAGTACTTC,CASASGDSLYEQYF